This T cell receptor (beta chain) was sequenced in a study of STAT3 mutations in large granular lymphocyte leukemia. The overall study: Roughly half the longitudinally sequenced T-LGLL patients had canonical STAT3 mutations. Study-wide points: Treatment regimens differed across patients between samplings. Every T-cell large granular lymphocyte leukemia patient had at least one immunodominant TCR beta clonotype. Clonal expansion was inferred from other time points because no sample existed at each clone's first appearance.

To note about this clone: What it binds is not known.

Sequenced by immunoSEQ multiplex PCR; TCRdb stores in-frame clones only, minus some. The table lists about 4,000 clones, around 76% of them singletons. CDR1 and CDR2 from the germline V gene are MGHDK and SYGVNS. The CDR3 length is 16 residues. Trimming shortened V by 4 bases and J by 0 bases, and 13 bases separated the two germline ends. This receptor was identified in a boy younger than 18 with T-cell large granular lymphocyte leukemia. Some clones in this sample may be carry-over from other donors' samples. J is TRBJ1-3 and V is TRBV25-1; D not certain. The sequencing input was peripheral blood mononuclear cells. The CDR3, as DNA: TGTGCCAGCAGTGGTGATTTGGGCAGCTCTGGAAACACCATATATTTT. It translates to CASSGDLGSSGNTIYF.